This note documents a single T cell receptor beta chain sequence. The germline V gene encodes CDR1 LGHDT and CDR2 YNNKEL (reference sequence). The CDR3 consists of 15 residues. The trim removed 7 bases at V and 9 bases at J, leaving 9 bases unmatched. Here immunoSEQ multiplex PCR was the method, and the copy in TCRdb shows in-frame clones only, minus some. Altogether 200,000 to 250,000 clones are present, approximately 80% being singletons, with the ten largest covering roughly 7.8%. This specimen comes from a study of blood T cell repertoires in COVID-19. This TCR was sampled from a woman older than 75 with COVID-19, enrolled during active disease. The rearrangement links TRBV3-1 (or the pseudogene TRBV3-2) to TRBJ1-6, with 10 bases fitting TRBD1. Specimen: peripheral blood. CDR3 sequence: CASTRTGGRVSPLHF. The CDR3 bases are TGTGCCAGCACCCGGACAGGGGGAAGGGTTTCACCCCTCCACTTT.